The 16 T cell receptor beta chains below were found in one sample sequenced in a study of vaccination effects on CD4 cells after COVID-19. For these TCRs, the target antigens are not known. CD4+ T cells specific for antigen were expanded with viral peptide pools by the ViraFEST assay before sequencing. Upon completion of around 9 days in culture, CD4+ T cells were isolated. Using immunoSEQ multiplex PCR, the repertoire was profiled, and TCRdb retains in-frame clones only, with some absent. This sample has around 79,000 clones, with 60% to 80% found just once. This specimen was CD4+ T cells from PBMCs cultured with HCoV-229E spike peptides, taken before COVID-19 vaccination. The receptors come from a human donor who received a COVID-19 vaccine.

The CDR3 nucleotides are TGTGCCATCAGCGCCGGGACAGGGGGTGGCTACACCTTC. It is translated as CAISAGTGGGYTF. V is TRBV10-3 and J is TRBJ1-2, with TRBD1 matching 11 bases. This CDR3 has 13 amino acids. V was clipped by 6 bases and J by 7 bases; unmatched bases: 4. Germline loops: CDR1 ENHRY, CDR2 SYGVKD.

The chain is built from TRBV15 and TRBJ1-6; unclear D gene. From germline, CDR1 is LNHNV and CDR2 YYDKDF (reference sequence). V lost 0 bases, J lost 6 bases, and 6 bases lay in between. This CDR3 spans 14 amino acids. The CDR3 here is CATSRDHSNSPLHF. The CDR3 region has the DNA TGTGCCACCAGCAGAGATCACTCTAATTCACCCCTCCACTTT.

The V and J genes are TRBV28 and TRBJ2-5; D unclear. This CDR3 is 13 amino acids long. Germline V gives CDR1 MDHEN, CDR2 SYDVKM. The V end lost 2 bases, the J end lost 4 bases, and 8 bases lay between the germline ends. The CDR3 loop is CASSLPGLETQYF. The DNA of the CDR3 is TGTGCCAGCAGTTTACCTGGATTAGAGACCCAGTACTTC. The complete variable domain, with remaining parts taken from reference TRBV28 and TRBJ2-5, reads DVKVTQSSRYLVKRTGEKVFLECVQDMDHENMFWYRQDPGLGLRLIYFSYDVKMKEKGDIPEGYSVSREKKERFSLILESASTNQTSMYLCASSLPGLETQYFGPGTRLLVL.

The chain links TRBV14 to TRBJ1-4; D ambiguous. Trimming cost V 2 bases and J 0 bases, with 7 bases left between them. The CDR3 spans 15 residues. The germline V gene encodes CDR1 SGHDN and CDR2 FVKESK. The CDR3 DNA reads as TGTGCCAGCAGCCAAAAACAGTCAACTAATGAAAAACTGTTTTTT. This gives the protein CASSQKQSTNEKLFF.

The CDR3 DNA is TGTGCCAGCAGCCCGCAGGGAATGAACACCGGGGAGCTGTTTTTT. It translates to CASSPQGMNTGELFF. The rearrangement joins TRBV9 to TRBJ2-2; tentatively, D is TRBD1 (5 bases). The CDR3 sequence is 15 residues long. Germline V gene sequence: CDR1 SGDLS, CDR2 YYNGEE. Trimming pared 4 bases from V and 1 base from J, leaving 11 bases between. Looking up the rest from reference TRBV9 and TRBJ2-2 gives the full variable domain: DSGVTQTPKHLITATGQRVTLRCSPRSGDLSVYWYQQSLDQGLQFLIQYYNGEERAKGNILERFSAQQFPDLHSELNLSSLELGDSALYFCASSPQGMNTGELFFGEGSRLTVL.

The V and J genes are TRBV2 and TRBJ2-7; D unresolved. CDR1 is SNHLY and CDR2 is FYNNEI in the germline V gene. This CDR3 region has 12 residues. The V and J ends lost 6 bases and 3 bases respectively, with 9 bases between them. CDR3 protein: CASRPDLYEQYV. CDR3 DNA: TGTGCCAGCAGACCCGACCTCTACGAGCAGTACGTC.

Written as DNA, the CDR3 is TGTGCCAGCGGGGGGAACACTGAAGCTTTCTTT. It codes for CASGGNTEAFF. The chain links TRBV28 to TRBJ1-1; D may be TRBD1 (5 bases). Germline CDR1 is MDHEN and CDR2 is SYDVKM. V lost 8 bases, J lost 1 base, and 5 bases lay in between. This CDR3 spans 11 amino acids.

This chain uses TRBV18 with TRBJ1-2; D may be TRBD1 (6 bases). Trimming took off 2 bases at V and 3 bases at J, with 10 bases between the two ends. CDR1 KGHSH and CDR2 LQKENI come from the germline V gene. The CDR3 is 14 amino acids. The CDR3 loop is CASSPAGADYGYTF. The CDR3 region has the DNA TGTGCCAGCTCACCAGCGGGGGCGGACTATGGCTACACCTTC.

The chain recombines TRBV5-1 with TRBJ1-3; D might be TRBD1 (5 bases). The V gene's germline CDR1 is SGHRS and CDR2 YFSETQ. Trimming stripped 0 bases from V and 0 bases from J, with 7 bases between. The CDR3 runs to 15 residues. CDR3 DNA sequence: TGCGCCAGCAGCTTGGAGGGGAACTCTGGAAACACCATATATTTT. This gives the protein CASSLEGNSGNTIYF.

This clone was seen only a few times. This chain links TRBV5-1 with TRBJ2-2; D perhaps matches TRBD1 (5 bases). CDR1 and CDR2 (germline): SGHRS, YFSETQ. This CDR3 has 14 amino acids. V was clipped by 4 bases and J by 5 bases, with 12 bases between them. CDR3 in amino acids: CASSPIQETGELFF. DNA for the CDR3: TGCGCCAGCAGCCCAATACAGGAGACCGGGGAGCTGTTTTTT.

In its sample, this clone was seen a few times. This chain connects TRBV28 to TRBJ1-4, with 9 bases aligning to TRBD1. CDR1 is MDHEN and CDR2 is SYDVKM in the germline V gene. J gave up 6 bases and V 6 bases, and 5 bases lay outside the gene matches. This CDR3 spans 14 amino acids. CDR3 sequence: CASSNRGRDEKLFF. CDR3 DNA sequence: TGTGCCAGCAGCAACAGGGGGCGGGATGAAAAACTGTTTTTT. Full variable domain (remainder filled in from reference TRBV28 and TRBJ1-4): DVKVTQSSRYLVKRTGEKVFLECVQDMDHENMFWYRQDPGLGLRLIYFSYDVKMKEKGDIPEGYSVSREKKERFSLILESASTNQTSMYLCASSNRGRDEKLFFGSGTQLSVL.

The rearrangement joins TRBV7-2 to TRBJ1-2, with 7 bases matching TRBD1. Trimming took 0 bases from V and 8 from J; bases not matched to a gene: 9. The CDR3 runs 15 residues. Germline assignment: CDR1 SGHTA and CDR2 FQGNSA. The DNA for the CDR3 is TGTGCCAGCAGCTTAGCGACAGGGACTGTTGGGGGCTACACCTTC. It translates to CASSLATGTVGGYTF. Filled out from reference TRBV7-2 and TRBJ1-2, the complete variable domain reads GAGVSQSPSNKVTEKGKDVELRCDPISGHTALYWYRQSLGQGLEFLIYFQGNSAPDKSGLPSDRFSAERTGGSVSTLTIQRTQQEDSAVYLCASSLATGTVGGYTFGSGTRLTVV.

V is TRBV2 and J is TRBJ2-6; D unresolved. The CDR3 consists of 15 residues. The V end lost 3 bases, the J end lost 0 bases, and 6 bases lay between the germline ends. CDR1 is SNHLY and CDR2 is FYNNEI in the germline V gene. This CDR3 is CASSESRSGANVLTF. The CDR3 coding sequence is TGTGCCAGCAGTGAGTCCCGCTCTGGGGCCAACGTCCTGACTTTC.

The genes are TRBV3-1 (or the pseudogene TRBV3-2) and TRBJ2-7; D is uncertain. Germline V CDR1 and CDR2: LGHDT, YNNKEL (reference sequence). The CDR3 contains 16 residues. V was pared by 0 bases and J by 1 base, with 13 bases between. The DNA of the CDR3 is TGTGCCAGCAGCCAAGACTGTGTCGCCAGGTCCTACGAGCAGTACGTC. It encodes CASSQDCVARSYEQYV.

The rearrangement joins TRBV9 to TRBJ2-1, with 14 bases aligning to TRBD2. The CDR3 sequence is 16 residues long. V was clipped by 3 bases and J by 8 bases; unmatched bases: 7. Per the germline V gene, CDR1 is SGDLS and CDR2 is YYNGEE. CDR3 amino acids: CASSAIGTSGGHEQFF. The DNA for the CDR3 is TGTGCCAGCAGCGCAATCGGGACTAGCGGGGGCCATGAGCAGTTCTTC.

This clone was seen a handful of times. As DNA, the CDR3 is TGCGCCAGCAGCAAACGTCAGGGGCGAGAGACCCAGTACTTC. Translation gives CASSKRQGRETQYF. The chain recombines TRBV5-1 with TRBJ2-5, with D perhaps matching TRBD1 (6 bases). This CDR3 comprises 14 residues. Per the germline V gene, CDR1 is SGHRS and CDR2 is YFSETQ. The ends were cut back, 4 bases at V and 4 bases at J, with 14 bases in the middle.